The entry below describes one TCR beta chain. Its cognate antigen is unknown. This specimen belongs to a study of lymphopenia after photon versus proton radiotherapy. General study results and limits: In patients who died, overall survival fell as post-nadir TCR diversity dropped more. After lymphocyte nadir, photon-treated repertoires showed oligoclonal expansion, especially CD8+ Temra. Proton therapy kept repertoires fairly stable, unlike photons, which gained effector/memory cells. Authors raise, but do not show, better survival with proton therapy.

CDR3 size: 15 residues. The V and J ends lost 6 bases and 2 bases respectively, with 16 bases between them. Germline lookup yields CDR1 MNHEY and CDR2 SVGAGI. Libraries were prepared by immunoSEQ multiplex PCR; TCRdb keeps only in-frame clonotypes and omits some of them. The profile covers some 64,000 clones, with 87% appearing a single time and about 13% taken by the ten largest. This receptor was taken from a man aged 80 or over with esophageal cancer. The rearrangement links TRBV6-5 to TRBJ1-2; tentative D call: TRBD1 (5 bases). Material: peripheral blood, obtained from a patient treated with proton-based radiotherapy. This CDR3 is CASSLNQGANYGYTF. In DNA, the CDR3 is TGTGCCAGCAGCCTCAACCAAGGGGCAAACTATGGCTACACCTTC.